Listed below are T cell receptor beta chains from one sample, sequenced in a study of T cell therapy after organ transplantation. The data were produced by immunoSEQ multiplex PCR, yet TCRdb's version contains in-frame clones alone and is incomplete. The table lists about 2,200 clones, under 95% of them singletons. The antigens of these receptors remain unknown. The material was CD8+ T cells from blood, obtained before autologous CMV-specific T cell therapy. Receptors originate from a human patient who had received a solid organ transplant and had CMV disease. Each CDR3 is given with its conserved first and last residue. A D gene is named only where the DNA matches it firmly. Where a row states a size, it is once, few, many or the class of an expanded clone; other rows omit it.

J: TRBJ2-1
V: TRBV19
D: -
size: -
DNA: TGTGCCAGTAGTACCGGGAGTGGGCCCTACAATGAGCAGTTCTTC
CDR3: CASSTGSGPYNEQFF

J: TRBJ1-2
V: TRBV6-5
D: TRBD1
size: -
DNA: TGTGCCAGCAGTTATGGGGCAGGGGGCGTCTATGGCTACACCTTC
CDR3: CASSYGAGGVYGYTF

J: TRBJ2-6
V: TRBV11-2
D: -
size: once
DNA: TGTGCCAGCACCGGAGGCGAGGGGGCCAACGTCCTGACTTTC
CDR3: CASTGGEGANVLTF

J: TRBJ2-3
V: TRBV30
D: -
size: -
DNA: TGTGCCTGGAGGCCTAGCGGCACAGATACGCAGTATTTT
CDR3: CAWRPSGTDTQYF

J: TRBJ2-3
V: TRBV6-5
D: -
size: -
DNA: TGTGCCAGCAGTTACTCGAGAGTGTCGAGCACAGATACGCAGTATTTT
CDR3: CASSYSRVSSTDTQYF

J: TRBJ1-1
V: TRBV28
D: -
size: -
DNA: TGTGCCAGCAGTCTGGATAGGGGCACTGAAGCTTTCTTT
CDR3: CASSLDRGTEAFF

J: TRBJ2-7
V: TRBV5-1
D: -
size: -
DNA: TGCGCCAGCAGCTTCTCAGGGCACCCCGACGAGCAGTACTTC
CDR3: CASSFSGHPDEQYF

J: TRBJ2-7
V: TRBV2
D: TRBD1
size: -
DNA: TGTGCCAGCAGCGAAACAGGGGGCACCGAGCAGTACTTC
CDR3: CASSETGGTEQYF

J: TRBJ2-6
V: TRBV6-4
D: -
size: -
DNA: TGTGCCAGCAGTGACAACTCTGGGGCCAACGTCCTGACTTTC
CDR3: CASSDNSGANVLTF

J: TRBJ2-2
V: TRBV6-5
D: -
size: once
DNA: TGTGCCAACAGTTACTCCGGGACGGGGAACACCGGGGAGCTGTTTTTT
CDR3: CANSYSGTGNTGELFF

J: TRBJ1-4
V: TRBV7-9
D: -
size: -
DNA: TGTGCCAGCAGCTTAGCAATCGATGAAAAACTGTTTTTT
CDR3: CASSLAIDEKLFF

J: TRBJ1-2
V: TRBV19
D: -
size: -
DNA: TGTGCCACCCTCCCCTATGGTGGAGGTGTTCGCGGCTACACCTTC
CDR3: CATLPYGGGVRGYTF

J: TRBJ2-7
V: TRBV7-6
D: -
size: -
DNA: TGTGCCAGCAGCTCCGGGACATGGACCTACGAGCAGTACTTC
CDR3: CASSSGTWTYEQYF

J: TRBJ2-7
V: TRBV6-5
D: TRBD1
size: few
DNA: TGTGCCAGCAGTTACGGGACAGACAAATACGAGCAGTACTTC
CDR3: CASSYGTDKYEQYF

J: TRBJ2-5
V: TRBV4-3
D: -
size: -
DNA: TGCGCCAGCAGCCAAGGCGGGGCCGACAGGGCCGCAGAGACCCAGTACTTC
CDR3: CASSQGGADRAAETQYF

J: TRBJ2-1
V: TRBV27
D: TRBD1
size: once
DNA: TGTGCCAGCAGTTTCGGGACAGGGGTCCCATTCCCGAACCGAACGAGGTTAGTCTTC
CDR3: CASSFGTGVPFPNRTRLVF

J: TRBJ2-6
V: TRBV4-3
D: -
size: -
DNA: TGCGCCAGCAGCCAAGATGGCAGCTCTGGGGCCAACGTCCTGACTTTC
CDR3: CASSQDGSSGANVLTF

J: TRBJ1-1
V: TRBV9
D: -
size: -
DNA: TGTGCCAGCAGCGTAGGAAGGAACGCTGAAGCTTTCTTT
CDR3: CASSVGRNAEAFF

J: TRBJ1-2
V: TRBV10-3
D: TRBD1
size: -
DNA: TGTGCCTCAGAGGGGGCTTATGGCTACACCTTC
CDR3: CASEGAYGYTF

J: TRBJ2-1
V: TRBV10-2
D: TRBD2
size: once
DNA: TGCGCCAGCAGTATACTAGCGGGGCGCAGGGATGAGCAGTTCTTC
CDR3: CASSILAGRRDEQFF

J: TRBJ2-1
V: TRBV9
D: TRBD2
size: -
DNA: TGTGCCAGCAGCGTAGGGGGACTAGAGTCCAATGAGCAGTTCTTC
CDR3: CASSVGGLESNEQFF

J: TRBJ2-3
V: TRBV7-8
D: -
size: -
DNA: TGTGCCAGCAGCCCGCTTGAGGGAGGCACAGATACGCAGTATTTT
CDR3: CASSPLEGGTDTQYF

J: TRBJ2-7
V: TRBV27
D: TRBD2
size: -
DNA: TGTGCCAGCAGCACTAGGACTAGCCAAAGCTCCTACGAGCAGTACTTC
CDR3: CASSTRTSQSSYEQYF

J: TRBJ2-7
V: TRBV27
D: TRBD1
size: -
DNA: TGTGCCAGCAGTTTGTTGGGACAGACCTACGAGCAGTACTTC
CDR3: CASSLLGQTYEQYF

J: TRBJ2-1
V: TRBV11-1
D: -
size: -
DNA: TGTGCCAGCAGCTTCGGCCGGGGTGAGCAGTTCTTC
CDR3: CASSFGRGEQFF

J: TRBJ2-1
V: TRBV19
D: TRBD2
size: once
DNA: TGTGCCAGTAGCATGACCGGGACTAGCGGGAGGGTAGAGCAGTTCTTC
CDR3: CASSMTGTSGRVEQFF

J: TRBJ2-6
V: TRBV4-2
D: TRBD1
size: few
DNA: TGTGCCAGCAGCCAAGATCAGGGGGCTGGGGCCAACGTCCTGACTTTC
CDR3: CASSQDQGAGANVLTF

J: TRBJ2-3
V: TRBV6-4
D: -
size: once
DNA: TGTGCCAGCAGTCACAGGGAAACAGATACGCAGTATTTT
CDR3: CASSHRETDTQYF

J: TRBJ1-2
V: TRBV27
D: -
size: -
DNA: TGTGCCAGCAGTTTGTCAACGGGATTAGGAGGCTACACCTTC
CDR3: CASSLSTGLGGYTF

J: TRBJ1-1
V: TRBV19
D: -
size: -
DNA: TGTGCCAGTAGTATAGTCCGCGACGGAAAGAACACTGAAGCTTTCTTT
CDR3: CASSIVRDGKNTEAFF

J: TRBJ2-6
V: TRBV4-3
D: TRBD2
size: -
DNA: TGCGCCAGCAGCCAAGAGGGACTAGCGGGCTCTGGGGCCAACGTCCTGACTTTC
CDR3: CASSQEGLAGSGANVLTF

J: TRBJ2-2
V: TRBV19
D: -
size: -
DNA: TGTGCCAGTAAGTTGGACGCGAACACCGGGGAGCTGTTTTTT
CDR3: CASKLDANTGELFF

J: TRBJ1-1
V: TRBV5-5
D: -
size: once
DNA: TGTGCCAGCAGCTACGAGGGATGGGGACCTGAAGCTTTCTTT
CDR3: CASSYEGWGPEAFF

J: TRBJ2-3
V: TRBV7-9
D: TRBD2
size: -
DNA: TGTGCCAGCAGCTCGTTTAGCGGGAGGTGGGTAGATACGCAGTATTTT
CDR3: CASSSFSGRWVDTQYF

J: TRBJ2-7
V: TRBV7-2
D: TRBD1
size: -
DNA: TGTGCCAGCAGCGTGACAGGGGGCGAGCAGTACTTC
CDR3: CASSVTGGEQYF

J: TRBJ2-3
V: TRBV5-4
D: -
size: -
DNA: TGTGCCAGCAGCTGGGGAAGAGATACGCAGTATTTT
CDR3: CASSWGRDTQYF

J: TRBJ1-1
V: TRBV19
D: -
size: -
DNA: TGTGCCAGTGACTCAGGGGCGTACACTGAAGCTTTCTTT
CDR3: CASDSGAYTEAFF

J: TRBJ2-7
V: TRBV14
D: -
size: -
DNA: TGTGCCAGCAGCCCCCAAAGGATCTACGAGCAGTACTTC
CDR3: CASSPQRIYEQYF

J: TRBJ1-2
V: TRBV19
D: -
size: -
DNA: TGTGCCAGTAGTCCCCCCGACAGCTATGGCTACACCTTC
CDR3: CASSPPDSYGYTF

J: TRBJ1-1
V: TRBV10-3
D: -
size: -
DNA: TGTGCCATCAGTGGACCTTACAATGAAGCTTTCTTT
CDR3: CAISGPYNEAFF

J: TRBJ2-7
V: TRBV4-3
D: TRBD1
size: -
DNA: TGCGCCAGCAGCCAAGGGACAGGAAATCCCTACGAGCAGTACTTC
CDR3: CASSQGTGNPYEQYF

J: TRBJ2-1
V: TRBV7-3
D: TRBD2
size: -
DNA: TGTGCCAGCAGCTTAATTCACGGGAGGGGGCAGTTCTTC
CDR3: CASSLIHGRGQFF

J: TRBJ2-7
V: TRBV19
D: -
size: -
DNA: TGTGCCAGTAGTACCTACTTCGCGGACGAGCAGTACTTC
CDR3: CASSTYFADEQYF

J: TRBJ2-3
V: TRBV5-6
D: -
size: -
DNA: TGTGCCAGCAGCTTGGAAGATACGCAGTATTTT
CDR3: CASSLEDTQYF

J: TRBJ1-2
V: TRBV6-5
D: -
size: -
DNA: TGTGCCAGCAGTCAATGTAGAAAGACCTATGGCTACACCTTC
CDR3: CASSQCRKTYGYTF

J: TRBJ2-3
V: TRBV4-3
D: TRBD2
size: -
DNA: TGCGCCAGCAGCCATTGGACTAGCGGGCTTAACACAGATACGCAGTATTTT
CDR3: CASSHWTSGLNTDTQYF

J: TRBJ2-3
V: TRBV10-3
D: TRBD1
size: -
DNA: TGTGCCATCAGTAACAGGGGAGCAGATACGCAGTATTTT
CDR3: CAISNRGADTQYF

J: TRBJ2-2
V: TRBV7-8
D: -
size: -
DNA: TGTGCCAGCAGCTTAGCCGGGACCATGAACACCGGGGAGCTGTTTTTT
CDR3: CASSLAGTMNTGELFF

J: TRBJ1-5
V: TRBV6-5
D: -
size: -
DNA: TGTGCCAGCAGTTACGACGGATTCAATCAGCCCCAGCATTTT
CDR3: CASSYDGFNQPQHF

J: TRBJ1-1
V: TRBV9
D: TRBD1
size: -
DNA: TGTGCCAGCAGCTCTCGACAGGGTAAAAACACTGAAGCTTTCTTT
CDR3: CASSSRQGKNTEAFF

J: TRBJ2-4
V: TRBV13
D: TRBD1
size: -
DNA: TGTGCCAGCAGCTTCAGGGGGCTAGTAGCCAAAAACATTCAGTACTTC
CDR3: CASSFRGLVAKNIQYF

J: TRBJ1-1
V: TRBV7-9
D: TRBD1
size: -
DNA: TGTGCCAGCAGCTTGCGGGACAGCGAAATGAACACTGAAGCTTTCTTT
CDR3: CASSLRDSEMNTEAFF

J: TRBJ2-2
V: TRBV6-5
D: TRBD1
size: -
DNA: TGTGCCAGCCAGGACAGGGAGGACACCGGGGAGCTGTTTTTT
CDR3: CASQDREDTGELFF